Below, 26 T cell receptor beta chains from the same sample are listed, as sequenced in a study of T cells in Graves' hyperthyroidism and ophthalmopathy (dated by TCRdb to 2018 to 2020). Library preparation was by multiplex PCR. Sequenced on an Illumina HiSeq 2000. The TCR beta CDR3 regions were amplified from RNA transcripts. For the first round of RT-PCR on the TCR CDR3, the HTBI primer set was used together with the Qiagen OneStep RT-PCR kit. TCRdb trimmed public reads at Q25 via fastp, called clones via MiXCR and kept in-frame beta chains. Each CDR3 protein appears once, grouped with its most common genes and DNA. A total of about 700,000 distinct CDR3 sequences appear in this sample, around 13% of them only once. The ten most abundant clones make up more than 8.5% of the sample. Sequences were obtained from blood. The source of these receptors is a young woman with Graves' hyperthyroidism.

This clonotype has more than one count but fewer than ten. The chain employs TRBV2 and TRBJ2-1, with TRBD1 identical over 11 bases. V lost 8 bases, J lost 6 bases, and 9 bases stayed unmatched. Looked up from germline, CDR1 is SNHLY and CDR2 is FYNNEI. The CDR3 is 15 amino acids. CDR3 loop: CASLFTGTGGNEQFF. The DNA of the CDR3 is TGTGCCAGCCTTTTTACCGGGACAGGGGGCAATGAGCAGTTCTTC.

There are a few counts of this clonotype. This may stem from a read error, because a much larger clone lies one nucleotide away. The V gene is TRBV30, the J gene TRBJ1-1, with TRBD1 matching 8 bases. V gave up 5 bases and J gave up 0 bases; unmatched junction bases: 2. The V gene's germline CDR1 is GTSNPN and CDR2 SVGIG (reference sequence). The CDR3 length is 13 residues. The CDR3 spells CAWDRGVNTEAFF. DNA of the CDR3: TGTGCCTGGGACAGGGGAGTGAACACTGAAGCTTTCTTT.

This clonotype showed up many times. This CDR3 is CSASRTGGNTEAFF. The CDR3 nucleotides read TGCAGTGCTAGTCGGACAGGGGGTAACACTGAAGCTTTCTTT. The rearrangement links TRBV20-1 to TRBJ1-1, with TRBD1 identical over 10 bases. The CDR3 is 14 residues long. Looked up from germline, CDR1 is DFQATT and CDR2 is SNEGSKA (reference sequence). After removal of 3 bases from V and 2 bases from J, the junction contained 3 bases not matched to a gene.

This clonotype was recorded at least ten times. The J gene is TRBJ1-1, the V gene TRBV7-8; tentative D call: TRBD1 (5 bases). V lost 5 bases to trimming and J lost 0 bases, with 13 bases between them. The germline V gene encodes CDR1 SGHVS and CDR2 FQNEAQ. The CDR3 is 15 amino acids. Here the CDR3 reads CASSRDRFLNTEAFF. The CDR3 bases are TGTGCCAGCAGCCGGGACCGATTTCTGAACACTGAAGCTTTCTTT.

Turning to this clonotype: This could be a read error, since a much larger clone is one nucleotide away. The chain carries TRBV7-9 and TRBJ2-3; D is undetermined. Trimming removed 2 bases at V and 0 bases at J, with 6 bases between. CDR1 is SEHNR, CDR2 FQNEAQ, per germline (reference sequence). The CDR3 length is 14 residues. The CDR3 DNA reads TGTGCCAGCAGCTTATTCGGCAGCACAGATACGCAGTATTTT. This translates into CASSLFGSTDTQYF. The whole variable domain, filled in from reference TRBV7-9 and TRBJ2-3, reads DTGVSQNPRHKITKRGQNVTFRCDPISEHNRLYWYRQTLGQGPEFLTYFQNEAQLEKSRLLSDRFSAERPKGSFSTLEIQRTEQGDSAMYLCASSLFGSTDTQYFGPGTRLTVL.

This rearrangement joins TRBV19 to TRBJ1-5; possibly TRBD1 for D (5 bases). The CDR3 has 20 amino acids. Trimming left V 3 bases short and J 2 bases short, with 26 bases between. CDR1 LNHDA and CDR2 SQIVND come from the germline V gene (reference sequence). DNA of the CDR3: TGTGCCAGTAGTATGGCGACAGTGGCGGGACTTTATGATGGCAATCAGCCCCAGCATTTT. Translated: CASSMATVAGLYDGNQPQHF.

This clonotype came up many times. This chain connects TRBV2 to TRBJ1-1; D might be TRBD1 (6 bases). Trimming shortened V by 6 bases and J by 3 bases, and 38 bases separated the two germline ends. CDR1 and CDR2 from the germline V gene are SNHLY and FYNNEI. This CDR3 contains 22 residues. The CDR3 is CASSSGGYTDSRSHIRHTEAFF. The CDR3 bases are TGTGCCAGCAGCTCTGGGGGCTACACTGATTCCCGATCCCATATCCGGCACACTGAAGCTTTCTTT. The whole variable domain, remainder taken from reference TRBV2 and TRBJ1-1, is EPEVTQTPSHQVTQMGQEVILRCVPISNHLYFYWYRQILGQKVEFLVSFYNNEISEKSEIFDDQFSVERPDGSNFTLKIRSTKLEDSAMYFCASSSGGYTDSRSHIRHTEAFFGQGTRLTVV.

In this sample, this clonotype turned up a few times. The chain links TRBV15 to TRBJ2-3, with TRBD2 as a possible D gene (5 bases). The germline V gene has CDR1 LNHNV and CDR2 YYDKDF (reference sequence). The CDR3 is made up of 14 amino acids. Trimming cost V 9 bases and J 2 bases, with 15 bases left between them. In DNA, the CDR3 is TGTGCCACTTCTCCCCGGGGTTTCACAGATACGCAGTATTTT. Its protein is CATSPRGFTDTQYF.

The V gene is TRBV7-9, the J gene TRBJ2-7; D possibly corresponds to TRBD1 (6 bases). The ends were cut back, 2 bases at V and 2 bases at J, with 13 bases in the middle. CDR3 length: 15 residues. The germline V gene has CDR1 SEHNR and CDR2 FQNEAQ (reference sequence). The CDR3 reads CASSLISQGTYEQYF. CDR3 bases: TGTGCCAGCAGCTTAATATCACAGGGCACCTACGAGCAGTACTTC. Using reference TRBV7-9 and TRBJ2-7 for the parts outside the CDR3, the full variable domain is DTGVSQNPRHKITKRGQNVTFRCDPISEHNRLYWYRQTLGQGPEFLTYFQNEAQLEKSRLLSDRFSAERPKGSFSTLEIQRTEQGDSAMYLCASSLISQGTYEQYFGPGTRLTVT.

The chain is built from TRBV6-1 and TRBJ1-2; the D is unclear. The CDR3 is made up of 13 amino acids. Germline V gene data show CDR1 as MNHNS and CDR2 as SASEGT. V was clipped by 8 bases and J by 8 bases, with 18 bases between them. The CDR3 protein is CASLSDLGGGYTF. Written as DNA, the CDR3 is TGTGCCAGCCTTTCGGATCTTGGAGGAGGCTACACCTTC.

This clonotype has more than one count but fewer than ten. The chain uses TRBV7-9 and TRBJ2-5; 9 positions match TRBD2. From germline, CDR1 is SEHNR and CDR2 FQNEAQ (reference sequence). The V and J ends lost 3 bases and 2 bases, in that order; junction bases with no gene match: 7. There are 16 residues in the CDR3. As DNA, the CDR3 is TGTGCCAGCAGCTTGTCAGCGGGAGGAGGACAAGAGACCCAGTACTTC. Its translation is CASSLSAGGGQETQYF.

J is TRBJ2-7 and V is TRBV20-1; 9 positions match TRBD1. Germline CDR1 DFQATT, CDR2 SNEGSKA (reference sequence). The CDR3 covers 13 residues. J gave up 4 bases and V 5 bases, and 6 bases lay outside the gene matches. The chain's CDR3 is CSAGGTGRYEQYF. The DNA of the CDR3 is TGCAGTGCTGGCGGGACAGGGAGGTACGAGCAGTACTTC.

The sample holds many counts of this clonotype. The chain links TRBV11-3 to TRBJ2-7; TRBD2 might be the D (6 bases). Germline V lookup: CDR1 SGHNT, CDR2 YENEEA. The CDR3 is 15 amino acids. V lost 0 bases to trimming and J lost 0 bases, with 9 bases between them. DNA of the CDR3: TGTGCCAGCAGCTTAGAGGGGGGTGACTCCTACGAGCAGTACTTC. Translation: CASSLEGGDSYEQYF.

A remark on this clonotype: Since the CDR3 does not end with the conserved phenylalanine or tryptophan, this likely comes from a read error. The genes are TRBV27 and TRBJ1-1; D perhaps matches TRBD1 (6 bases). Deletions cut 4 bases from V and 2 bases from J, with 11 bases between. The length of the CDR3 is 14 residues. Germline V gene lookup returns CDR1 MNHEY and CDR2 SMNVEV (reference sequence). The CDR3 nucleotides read TGTGCCAGCAGTTCTCTGACAGGTAACACTGAAGCTTTCCTT. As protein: CASSSLTGNTEAFL.

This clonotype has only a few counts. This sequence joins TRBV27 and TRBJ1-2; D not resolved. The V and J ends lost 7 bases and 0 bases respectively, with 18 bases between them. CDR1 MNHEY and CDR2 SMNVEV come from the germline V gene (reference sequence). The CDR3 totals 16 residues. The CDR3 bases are TGTGCCAGCAATATCGCTAAAAAGGCGGCTAACTATGGCTACACCTTC. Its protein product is CASNIAKKAANYGYTF.

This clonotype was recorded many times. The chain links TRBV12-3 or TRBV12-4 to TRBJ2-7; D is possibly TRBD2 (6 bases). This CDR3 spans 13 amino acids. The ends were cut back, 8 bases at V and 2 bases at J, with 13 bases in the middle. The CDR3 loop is CASGQRRAYEQYF. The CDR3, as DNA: TGTGCCAGCGGGCAGCGGAGGGCCTACGAGCAGTACTTC.

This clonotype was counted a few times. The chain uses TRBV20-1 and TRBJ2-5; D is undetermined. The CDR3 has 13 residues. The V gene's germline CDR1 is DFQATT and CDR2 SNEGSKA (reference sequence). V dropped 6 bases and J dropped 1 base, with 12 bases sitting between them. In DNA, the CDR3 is TGCAGTGCCCCGCGAGTAGGCCAAGAGACCCAGTACTTC. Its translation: CSAPRVGQETQYF.

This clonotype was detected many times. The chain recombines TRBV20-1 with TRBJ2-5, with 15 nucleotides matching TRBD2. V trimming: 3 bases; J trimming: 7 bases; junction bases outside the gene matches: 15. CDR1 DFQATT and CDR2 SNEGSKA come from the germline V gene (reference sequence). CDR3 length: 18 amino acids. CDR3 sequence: CSASWLGLAGGSWGTQYF. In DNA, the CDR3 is TGCAGTGCTAGTTGGCTTGGACTAGCGGGAGGGTCGTGGGGGACCCAGTACTTC.

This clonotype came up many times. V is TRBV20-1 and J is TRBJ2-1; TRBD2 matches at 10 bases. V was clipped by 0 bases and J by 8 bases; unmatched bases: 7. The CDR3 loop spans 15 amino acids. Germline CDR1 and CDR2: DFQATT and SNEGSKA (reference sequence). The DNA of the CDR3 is TGCAGTGCTAGAGAGCCGGGACTAGCGATCTATGAGCAGTTCTTC. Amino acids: CSAREPGLAIYEQFF.

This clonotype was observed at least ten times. CDR3 in DNA: TGTGCCAGCAGGAAAGGTCTTGAAGAGCAGTACTTC. This translates into CASRKGLEEQYF. This chain joins TRBV2 and TRBJ2-7; D remains unclear. In germline, CDR1 is SNHLY, CDR2 FYNNEI. Trimming stripped 6 bases from V and 7 bases from J, with 13 bases between. This CDR3 has 12 amino acids.

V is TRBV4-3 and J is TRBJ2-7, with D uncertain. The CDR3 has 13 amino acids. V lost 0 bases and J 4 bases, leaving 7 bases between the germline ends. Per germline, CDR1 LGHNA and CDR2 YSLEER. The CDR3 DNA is TGCGCCAGCAGCCAAGATTCGAAGTACGAGCAGTACTTC. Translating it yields CASSQDSKYEQYF.

In DNA, the CDR3 is TGTGCCAGCAGCCTGACGCCCGAGGGTGTTAGAGAGACCCAGTACTTC. Amino acids: CASSLTPEGVRETQYF. This sequence joins TRBV9 and TRBJ2-5, with D possibly being TRBD2 (5 bases). V lost 4 bases, J lost 4 bases, and 20 bases lay in between. The CDR3 contains 16 residues. Germline CDR1 is SGDLS and CDR2 is YYNGEE.

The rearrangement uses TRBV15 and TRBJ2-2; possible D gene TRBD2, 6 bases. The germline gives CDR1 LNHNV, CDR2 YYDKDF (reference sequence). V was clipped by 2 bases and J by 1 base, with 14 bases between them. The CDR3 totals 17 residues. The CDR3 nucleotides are TGTGCCACCAGCAGACAACGGGACTTTTGGAACACCGGGGAGCTGTTTTTT. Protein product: CATSRQRDFWNTGELFF.

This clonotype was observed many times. CDR3 DNA: TGTGCCTGGAGTGCGGAGACTAGCGGGAGGCCCCTCGAGCAGTACTTC. Residues: CAWSAETSGRPLEQYF. The chain is built from TRBV30 and TRBJ2-7; 13 bases agree with TRBD2. From germline, CDR1 is GTSNPN and CDR2 SVGIG (reference sequence). The CDR3 contains 16 residues. The V and J ends lost 1 base and 6 bases, in that order; junction bases with no gene match: 9.

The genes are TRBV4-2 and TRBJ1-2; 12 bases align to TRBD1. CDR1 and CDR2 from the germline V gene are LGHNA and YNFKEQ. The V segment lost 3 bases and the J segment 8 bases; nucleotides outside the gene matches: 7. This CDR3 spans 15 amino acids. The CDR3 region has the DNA TGTGCCAGCAGCCAGGCCGGGACAGGGGGCTTCGGCTACACCTTC. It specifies CASSQAGTGGFGYTF.

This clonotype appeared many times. The CDR3 DNA is TGTGCCAGCTATCCTAGGGGGGCCAGATATGGCTACACCTTC. Translating it yields CASYPRGARYGYTF. The rearrangement uses TRBV28 and TRBJ1-2; TRBD1 is a possible D gene (6 bases). The CDR3 length is 14 residues. V lost 8 bases to trimming and J lost 5 bases, with 18 bases between them. CDR1 is MDHEN and CDR2 is SYDVKM in the germline V gene.